This T cell receptor beta chain is drawn from a study of cytomegalovirus exposure and HLA in healthy donors. Study-wide findings and caveats: Roughly uniform depth of sequencing across donors was assumed in presence/absence analyses.

The PCR used 60 Vbeta and 13 Jbeta primers. Libraries were prepared by immunoSEQ multiplex PCR; TCRdb keeps only in-frame clonotypes and omits some of them. The sample carries 150,000 to 200,000 clones, around 80% recorded once. CDR1 is MNHNS and CDR2 is SASEGT in the germline V gene. The length of the CDR3 is 15 residues. The trim removed 1 base at V and 2 bases at J, leaving 4 bases unmatched. In the case of this clone: The antigen is undetermined.

Sequenced sample: PBMCs. The V call is TRBV6-1, the J call TRBJ1-1, with 7 bases identical to TRBD1. The receptor was isolated from a woman in her twenties or thirties in good health and CMV-seropositive. In DNA form, the CDR3 reads TGTGCCAGCAGTGAAGGGGGACAGCCTAACACTGAAGCTTTCTTT. Its protein is CASSEGGQPNTEAFF.